This T cell receptor (beta chain) was recovered during a study of T cells in Graves' hyperthyroidism and ophthalmopathy. In its sample, this clonotype was seen many times. The antigen remains unidentified. Amplified TCR beta CDR3 regions came from RNA transcripts. A first-round RT-PCR of the TCR CDR3 used the HTBI primer set. TCRdb reprocessed the multiplex PCR reads with MiXCR, giving one entry per CDR3 protein. Found here are about 270,000 distinct CDR3 sequences, about 25% of them singletons; the top ten hold around 32%. Uncontrolled infection, other autoimmune disease, pregnancy or lactation disqualified patients from enrolment. PBMCs came from roughly 10 ml fresh peripheral blood. Overall study results and limits: Most expanded thyroid clonotypes above 0.001 also appeared in blood.

Sequencing was performed on blood. The sequence came from a woman in her thirties or forties with Graves' ophthalmopathy.

The chain's CDR3 is CATFLRGLNGYTF. CDR3 bases: TGTGCCACCTTCTTGAGGGGGCTGAATGGCTACACCTTC. The chain combines TRBV6-5 with TRBJ1-2; 7 positions agree with TRBD1. V was clipped by 10 bases and J by 6 bases; unmatched bases: 11. CDR1 is MNHEY and CDR2 is SVGAGI in the germline V gene. CDR3 length: 13 amino acids.